One sample yielded the 6 T cell receptor beta chains listed below, sequenced in a study of control samples from healthy donors and cancer patients. This table comes from immunoSEQ multiplex PCR, and its TCRdb copy is limited to in-frame clones, with some not included. Altogether 90,000 to 110,000 clones are present, 80% to 90% being singletons, with the ten largest covering approximately 15%. The sample taken for sequencing was blood. The receptors originated from a woman aged 45-65 years in good health.

The V call is TRBV12-3 or TRBV12-4, the J call TRBJ1-1, with D uncertain. The V end was cut by 3 bases, the J end by 8 bases, with 7 bases between. This CDR3 region has 11 residues. CDR3 amino acids: CASSFEAEAFF. The CDR3 nucleotides read TGTGCCAGCAGTTTTGAGGCGGAAGCTTTCTTT.

This sequence joins TRBV5-1 and TRBJ2-3; D tentatively fits TRBD1 or TRBD2 (5 bases each). The V end lost 3 bases, the J end lost 0 bases, and 26 bases lay between the germline ends. The CDR3 consists of 20 residues. Germline V lookup: CDR1 SGHRS, CDR2 YFSETQ. This chain's CDR3 is CASSSDRDLPALSSTDTQYF. CDR3 coding DNA: TGCGCCAGCAGCTCAGATCGGGACCTCCCGGCGCTTTCTAGCACAGATACGCAGTATTTT.

This clone has only one observation. The chain has TRBV20-1 and TRBJ2-1; D may be TRBD2 (6 bases). Germline CDR1 reads DFQATT; CDR2 reads SNEGSKA (reference sequence). The germline V and J ends were trimmed by 3 bases and 9 bases, with 9 bases remaining between them. This CDR3 contains 11 residues. In nucleotides, the CDR3 is TGCAGTGCTAGGGCCGGGGGTGAGCAGTTCTTC. Its translation is CSARAGGEQFF.

This chain uses TRBV30 with TRBJ1-1; D gene unclear. Germline loops: CDR1 GTSNPN, CDR2 SVGIG (reference sequence). The ends were cut back, 4 bases at V and 7 bases at J, with 13 bases in the middle. This CDR3 is 12 amino acids long. In DNA form, the CDR3 reads TGTGCCTGGAACGGAGGCCCGCTTGAAGCTTTCTTT. It is translated as CAWNGGPLEAFF.

This clone was counted only a few times. The germline gene is not matched at one end of the junction; a read error may be the cause. This chain links TRBV5-8 with TRBJ2-3; a possible D gene is TRBD1 (6 bases). The CDR3 covers 11 residues. Per germline, CDR1 SGHTS and CDR2 YDEGEE. CDR3 bases: TGTGCCAGCAGCTTAAACAGGGACCTAAATTTT. Protein: CASSLNRDLNF. Filled out from reference TRBV5-8 and TRBJ2-3, the complete variable domain reads EAGVTQSPTHLIKTRGQQATLRCSPISGHTSVYWYQQALGLGLQFLLWYDEGEERNRGNFPPRFSGRQFPNYSSELNVNALELEDSALYLCASSLNRDLNFGPGTRLTVL.

The chain recombines TRBV15 with TRBJ2-1; 11 positions match TRBD2. The CDR3 sequence is 15 residues long. Germline V gene data show CDR1 as LNHNV and CDR2 as YYDKDF (reference sequence). With 2 bases clipped from V and 7 bases from J, the junction kept 4 bases outside the gene matches. The CDR3 nucleotides read TGTGCCACCAGCAGATCCCGGACTAGCGGGAATGAGCAGTTCTTC. It translates to CATSRSRTSGNEQFF.